The rows below give T cell receptor beta chains drawn from one sample of a study of T-cell reconstitution after alpha-beta-depleted transplantation in children. One entry per CDR3 protein, called by TCRdb with MiXCR from the PCR reads. In the table there are some 300,000 distinct CDR3 sequences, over 9.5% of which are singletons. Sample: PBMCs, taken before TCRalphabeta/CD19-depleted stem cell transplant. These receptors came from a boy younger than two with acute myeloid leukemia, due to receive a stem cell transplant. Both conserved end residues are part of each CDR3. D genes are given only for firm matches. Not all rows give a size; the values are once, few, many and, for expanded clones, a class.

size	V	D	J	DNA	CDR3
many	TRBV28	.	TRBJ2-2	TGTGCCAGCAGTTTACGTCAGACAGGAGTACACGGGGAGCTGTTTTTT	CASSLRQTGVHGELFF
.	TRBV9	.	TRBJ2-7	TGTGCCAGCAGCGGTAGGTCCGACGACGAGCAGTACTTC	CASSGRSDDEQYF
few	TRBV11-1	TRBD2	TRBJ2-1	TGTGCCAGCAGCTTGGAGAGGGTAGCGGGGGTGAACTACAATGAGCAGTTCTTC	CASSLERVAGVNYNEQFF
many	TRBV4-3	TRBD2	TRBJ2-7	TGCGCCAGCAGCCAAGATCGGGTAGGGACTAGCGGGAGTCCCGAGCAGTACTTC	CASSQDRVGTSGSPEQYF
.	TRBV12-3/TRBV12-4	.	TRBJ2-1	TGTGCCAGCAGTTTTGCATCAGAGGTTTACAATGAGCAGTTCTTC	CASSFASEVYNEQFF
.	TRBV27	.	TRBJ2-7	TGTGCCAGCAGTTTATCCCGGACAGCGAGCTCCTACGAGCAGTACTTC	CASSLSRTASSYEQYF
.	TRBV3-1	TRBD1	TRBJ2-7	TGTGCCAGCAGCCAAGGTAAGCGCCTGACAGGGATCCACGAGCAGTACTTC	CASSQGKRLTGIHEQYF
many	TRBV5-6	.	TRBJ2-7	TGTGCCAGCAGCTTGACTCCAGGGGAAGCCTACGAGCAGTACTTC	CASSLTPGEAYEQYF
few	TRBV27	TRBD2	TRBJ2-2	TGTGCCAGCAGTCGTGAAGCGGGAAGACCCCCGAGCACCGGGGAGCTGTTTTTT	CASSREAGRPPSTGELFF
many	TRBV5-6	TRBD1	TRBJ2-6	TGTGCCAGCAGCTCGACAGGGGGCGGATTCCTGACTTTC	CASSSTGGGFLTF
many	TRBV7-2	.	TRBJ2-1	TGTGCCAGCAGCTTAGAACAGAGCTCCTACAATGAGCAGTTCTTC	CASSLEQSSYNEQFF
.	TRBV5-1	TRBD2	TRBJ2-3	TGCGCCAGCAGCTTGGGGACTAGCGGGGGGTTTTTGGGCTCATCCGATACGCAGTATTTT	CASSLGTSGGFLGSSDTQYF
many	TRBV4-3	.	TRBJ1-5	TGCGCCAGCAGCCTGGGGAGAGGGGCCAATAGCAATCAGCCCCAGCATTTT	CASSLGRGANSNQPQHF
.	TRBV4-1	.	TRBJ2-2	TGCGCCAGCAGCCAAAGGCAGGGGGGGCTGACCGGGGAGCTGTTTTTT	CASSQRQGGLTGELFF
few	TRBV28	TRBD2	TRBJ2-1	TGTGCCAGCAGCCTTGTAGCGGGGGGCTTTTATGAGCAGTTCTTC	CASSLVAGGFYEQFF
few	TRBV7-7	TRBD1	TRBJ1-5	TGTGCTAGCAGCCGGGACAGGGAAGGGCCCCAGCATTTT	CASSRDREGPQHF
.	TRBV9	.	TRBJ2-1	TGTGCCAGCAGCGTAGGAGACGCCTACAATGAGCAGTTCTTC	CASSVGDAYNEQFF